This T cell receptor beta chain was sequenced in a study of blood T cell repertoires in COVID-19. Across the whole study: Acute-phase and convalescent COVID-19 samples originated in the United States, Italy and Spain. In each case, the material was cDNA or gDNA derived from T cells, B-cell-depleted T cells, or PBMCs.

The Seattle patients joined while their infection was active and were tracked longitudinally afterward. Trimming stripped 0 bases from V and 1 base from J, with 12 bases between. The CDR3 runs 16 residues. The germline V gene encodes CDR1 SGHRS and CDR2 YFSETQ. Authors' processing steps: Nucleated cell counts were estimated from reference gene primer amplification. Data came from immunoSEQ multiplex PCR; TCRdb stores just in-frame clones and leaves some out. The V and J calls and the clone size are those of that table, but D and trimming were determined from the DNA. The sample lists under 300,000 clones, about 88% seen once, with almost 1.5% in the top ten.

The sequenced sample consisted of peripheral blood. The chain couples TRBV5-1 to TRBJ2-3, with D perhaps matching TRBD2 (5 bases). This clonotype was sampled from a human donor with COVID-19, enrolled during active disease. The donor label of this sample is uncertain. CDR3 nucleotides: TGCGCCAGCAGCTTGGCCGTAACTAGAGGCACAGATACGCAGTATTTT. Its translation is CASSLAVTRGTDTQYF.